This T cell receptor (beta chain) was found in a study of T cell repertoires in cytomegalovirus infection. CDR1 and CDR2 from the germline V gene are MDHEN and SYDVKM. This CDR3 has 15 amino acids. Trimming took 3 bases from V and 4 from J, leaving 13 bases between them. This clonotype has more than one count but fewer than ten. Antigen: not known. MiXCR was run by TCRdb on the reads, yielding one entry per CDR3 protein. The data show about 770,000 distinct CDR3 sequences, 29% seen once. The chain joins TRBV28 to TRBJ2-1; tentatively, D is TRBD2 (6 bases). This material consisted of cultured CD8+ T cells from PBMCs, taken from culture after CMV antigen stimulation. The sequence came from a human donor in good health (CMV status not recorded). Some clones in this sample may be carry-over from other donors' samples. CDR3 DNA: TGTGCCAGCAGTTTGGAGGGGAGACTGTACAATGAGCAGTTCTTC. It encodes CASSLEGRLYNEQFF.